One sample yielded the 28 T cell receptor beta chains listed below, sequenced in a study of neoadjuvant nivolumab and ipilimumab in lung cancer. Repertoires were generated with immunoSEQ multiplex PCR, while TCRdb's copy carries only in-frame clones and drops some. The sample consists of 15,000 to 20,000 clones, under 85% of them appearing once. The specimen comprised tumor tissue, sampled after neoadjuvant nivolumab, alone or with ipilimumab, at or shortly before surgery. These TCRs come from an adult with non-small cell lung cancer.

This chain links TRBV18 with TRBJ2-3, with TRBD2 identical over 13 bases. The germline V gene encodes CDR1 KGHSH and CDR2 LQKENI. The CDR3 contains 16 residues. With V trimmed by 4 bases and J by 7 bases, 8 bases remained unmatched. Written as DNA, the CDR3 is TGTGCCAGCTCACTTCGGACTAGCGGGGGATGGTATACGCAGTATTTT. This codes for CASSLRTSGGWYTQYF.

V and J are TRBV11-2 and TRBJ2-7, with 8 bases matching TRBD2. After removal of 4 bases from V and 6 bases from J, the junction contained 8 bases not matched to a gene. Germline V gene sequence: CDR1 SGHAT, CDR2 FQNNGV. This CDR3 region has 14 residues. CDR3 residues: CASSSGGGDVEQYF. Here the CDR3 DNA reads TGTGCCAGCAGCTCGGGAGGGGGAGACGTCGAGCAGTACTTC.

V is TRBV5-1 and J is TRBJ1-1; 7 bases are shared with TRBD1. In germline, CDR1 is SGHRS, CDR2 YFSETQ. This CDR3 has 14 amino acids. V was pared by 3 bases and J by 5 bases, with 7 bases of the junction left unmatched. For the CDR3, the DNA is TGCGCCAGCAGCTCTCCGGGACAGAGGACTGAAGCTTTCTTT. Translation gives CASSSPGQRTEAFF.

J is TRBJ1-6 and V is TRBV4-3; D may be TRBD1 (6 bases). The CDR3 is made up of 15 amino acids. Germline CDR1 and CDR2: LGHNA and YSLEER. The ends were cut back, 7 bases at V and 6 bases at J, with 16 bases in the middle. CDR3 nucleotides: TGCGCCAGCACCCGACAGGTTCAGGGTAATTCACCCCTCCACTTT. Protein sequence: CASTRQVQGNSPLHF.

The V call is TRBV13, the J call TRBJ2-3; 10 nucleotides align to TRBD2. The junction had 9 bases not matched to a gene; V was cut back by 0 bases and J by 3 bases. This CDR3 is 18 amino acids long. Germline CDR1 PRHDT, CDR2 FYEKMQ (reference sequence). The DNA for the CDR3 is TGTGCCAGCAGCTTAGGCGTGGTAGCGGGGGGCGAGACAGATACGCAGTATTTT. Translation gives CASSLGVVAGGETDTQYF.

The chain uses TRBV7-9 and TRBJ1-4, with D hard to call. The CDR3 sequence is 16 residues long. Germline-derived CDR1 and CDR2 are SEHNR and FQNEAQ (reference sequence). Trimming removed 1 base from V and 5 bases from J, with 14 bases in between. The CDR3 region has the DNA TGTGCCAGCAGCTTAGGCCGTTCCCTGGGGAATGAAAAACTGTTTTTT. This encodes CASSLGRSLGNEKLFF.

V gene TRBV7-9 combines with J gene TRBJ1-2; D possibly corresponds to TRBD1 (5 bases). CDR3 size: 14 residues. V lost 2 bases, J lost 5 bases, and 12 bases lay in between. Germline V gives CDR1 SEHNR, CDR2 FQNEAQ (reference sequence). The CDR3 DNA is TGTGCCAGCAGCTTAAGGGGTGACTTTTATGGCTACACCTTC. It yields the protein CASSLRGDFYGYTF.

V usage is TRBV19 and J usage is TRBJ2-2; no clear D gene. Germline values: CDR1 LNHDA, CDR2 SQIVND (reference sequence). V gave up 5 bases and J gave up 0 bases, with 4 bases separating them. The CDR3 covers 13 residues. The CDR3 region is CASSATNTGELFF. CDR3 nucleotide sequence: TGTGCCAGTAGTGCGACGAACACCGGGGAGCTGTTTTTT.

The J gene is TRBJ2-1, the V gene TRBV28; tentative D call: TRBD1 (5 bases). The CDR3 runs 14 residues. The V and J ends lost 5 bases and 1 base respectively, with 9 bases between them. Germline CDR1 and CDR2: MDHEN and SYDVKM. The CDR3 region is CASSAPGSYNEQFF. The CDR3 bases are TGTGCCAGCAGTGCGCCAGGGTCCTACAATGAGCAGTTCTTC.

The rearrangement links TRBV19 to TRBJ1-5; D is possibly TRBD1 (6 bases). The germline V gene encodes CDR1 LNHDA and CDR2 SQIVND (reference sequence). V lost 8 bases, J lost 3 bases, and 14 bases lay in between. The CDR3 totals 14 residues. This chain's CDR3 is CASSGHKPNQPQHF. The CDR3 DNA is TGTGCCAGTTCGGGACACAAGCCCAATCAGCCCCAGCATTTT.

The CDR3 coding sequence is TGCGCCAGCAGCCAAGGTATCAAAAACATTCAGTACTTC. It encodes CASSQGIKNIQYF. The chain recombines TRBV4-1 with TRBJ2-4; no definite D call. The V gene lost 1 base and the J gene lost 3 bases, with 4 bases spanning the gap. Germline loops: CDR1 MGHRA, CDR2 YSYEKL. The CDR3 contains 13 residues.

This clone was counted only a few times. V gene TRBV9 combines with J gene TRBJ2-3; 9 bases agree with TRBD2. The germline CDR1 and CDR2 sequences are SGDLS and YYNGEE. The CDR3 consists of 15 residues. V lost 4 bases to trimming and J lost 1 base; unmatched junction nucleotides: 4. This chain's CDR3 is CASSPASGGTDTQYF. Written as DNA, the CDR3 is TGTGCCAGCAGCCCTGCTAGCGGGGGCACAGATACGCAGTATTTT.

This chain links TRBV7-9 with TRBJ2-3; 9 bases fit TRBD1. The germline CDR1 and CDR2 sequences are SEHNR and FQNEAQ (reference sequence). The CDR3 has 18 residues. Trimming at V came to 1 base and at J to 1 base, leaving 9 bases not matched to a gene. CDR3 DNA: TGTGCCAGCAGCTTAGGGACAGGGGCCGCCATCCGCACAGATACGCAGTATTTT. Translation: CASSLGTGAAIRTDTQYF.

The chain joins TRBV7-9 to TRBJ1-1, with a tentative D call TRBD1 (5 bases). The ends were cut back, 0 bases at V and 11 bases at J, with 19 bases in the middle. CDR1 is SEHNR and CDR2 is FQNEAQ in the germline V gene (reference sequence). The CDR3 contains 15 residues. The CDR3 DNA is TGTGCCAGCAGCTTAGCCCCGCTCAGGGTTCCCCAGGCTTTCTTT. Protein product: CASSLAPLRVPQAFF.

The chain couples TRBV18 to TRBJ2-7; no clear D. The V gene's germline CDR1 is KGHSH and CDR2 LQKENI. Trimming shortened V by 0 bases and J by 3 bases, and 15 bases separated the two germline ends. This CDR3 comprises 16 residues. The DNA of the CDR3 is TGTGCCAGCTCACCACCGATTTCGCCGGGCCACTACGAGCAGTACTTC. Translating gives CASSPPISPGHYEQYF.

A few counts support this clone. V usage is TRBV7-4 and J usage is TRBJ1-1; tentative D call: TRBD1 (5 bases). The length of the CDR3 is 14 residues. Trimming pared 5 bases from V and 5 bases from J, leaving 15 bases between. Germline CDR1 SGHVT, CDR2 SQSDAQ. Written as DNA, the CDR3 is TGTGCCAGCAGCGACGGGGGTTTATTAACTGAAGCTTTCTTT. Protein sequence: CASSDGGLLTEAFF.

This clone was seen a few times. J is TRBJ1-1 and V is TRBV5-1; the D gene is possibly TRBD1 (5 bases). The ends were cut back, 0 bases at V and 2 bases at J, with 14 bases in the middle. There are 16 residues in the CDR3. The germline CDR1 and CDR2 sequences are SGHRS and YFSETQ. The CDR3 bases are TGCGCCAGCAGCTTGGGAGGGGCACAGACCAACACTGAAGCTTTCTTT. This gives the protein CASSLGGAQTNTEAFF.

The V and J genes are TRBV4-1 and TRBJ1-4; D not resolved. V lost 4 bases to trimming and J lost 5 bases, with 11 bases between them. CDR3 length equals 14 residues. CDR1 and CDR2 from the germline V gene are MGHRA and YSYEKL. This chain's CDR3 is CASSPHLTNEKLFF. CDR3 bases: TGCGCCAGCAGCCCCCACCTCACGAATGAAAAACTGTTTTTT.

This clone has more than one count but fewer than ten. Here the CDR3 reads CASSGERGSTDTQYF. CDR3 DNA sequence: TGTGCCAGCAGCGGAGAACGGGGGAGCACAGATACGCAGTATTTT. The V and J genes are TRBV9 and TRBJ2-3; D is perhaps TRBD2 (6 bases). Trimming took off 3 bases at V and 0 bases at J, with 11 bases between the two ends. Germline CDR1 SGDLS, CDR2 YYNGEE. This CDR3 contains 15 residues.

A few counts support this clone. The V gene is TRBV5-4, the J gene TRBJ2-3; 15 bases fit TRBD2. Germline values: CDR1 SGHNT, CDR2 YYREEE (reference sequence). CDR3 length: 16 amino acids. The V and J ends lost 4 bases and 5 bases, in that order; junction bases with no gene match: 5. CDR3 residues: CASSPGLAGGQDTQYF. DNA of the CDR3: TGTGCCAGCAGCCCCGGACTAGCGGGGGGGCAAGATACGCAGTATTTT.

This chain links TRBV7-9 with TRBJ1-2, with 8 bases lining up with TRBD1. With 2 bases clipped from V and 4 bases from J, the junction kept 9 bases outside the gene matches. Per the germline V gene, CDR1 is SEHNR and CDR2 is FQNEAQ (reference sequence). This CDR3 region has 16 residues. The CDR3 protein is CASSLQGARLSYGYTF. CDR3 DNA: TGTGCCAGCAGCTTACAGGGGGCGCGATTATCCTATGGCTACACCTTC. The entire variable domain, with the rest obtained from reference TRBV7-9 and TRBJ1-2, is as follows: DTGVSQNPRHKITKRGQNVTFRCDPISEHNRLYWYRQTLGQGPEFLTYFQNEAQLEKSRLLSDRFSAERPKGSFSTLEIQRTEQGDSAMYLCASSLQGARLSYGYTFGSGTRLTVV.

The V gene is TRBV25-1, the J gene TRBJ2-7, with a tentative D call TRBD2 (5 bases). Deletions cut 3 bases from V and 1 base from J, with 7 bases between. Germline CDR1 MGHDK, CDR2 SYGVNS. This CDR3 contains 13 residues. CDR3 amino acids: CASSDPGSYEQYF. The CDR3 DNA is TGTGCCAGCAGTGATCCGGGGTCCTACGAGCAGTACTTC.

The J gene is TRBJ2-5, the V gene TRBV18; D not resolved. V was shortened by 2 bases and J by 1 base, with 5 bases between the two germline ends. Germline V gives CDR1 KGHSH, CDR2 LQKENI. The length of the CDR3 is 13 residues. DNA for the CDR3: TGTGCCAGCTCACCAAGCGCCCAAGAGACCCAGTACTTC. This encodes CASSPSAQETQYF.

The rearrangement joins TRBV7-2 to TRBJ1-1; a possible D gene is TRBD1 (5 bases). From germline, CDR1 is SGHTA and CDR2 FQGNSA. This CDR3 is built from 15 residues. Trimming shortened V by 1 base and J by 6 bases, and 15 bases separated the two germline ends. As DNA, the CDR3 is TGTGCCAGCAGCTTAGTCGCGGGGGTGGGGGCTGAAGCTTTCTTT. It yields the protein CASSLVAGVGAEAFF.

J is TRBJ1-2 and V is TRBV18; D may be TRBD1 (5 bases). CDR1 KGHSH and CDR2 LQKENI come from the germline V gene. The length of the CDR3 is 13 residues. V dropped 6 bases and J dropped 2 bases, with 10 bases sitting between them. The CDR3 DNA reads TGTGCCAGCTCCCCGAGGGGAAACTATGGCTACACCTTC. Translated: CASSPRGNYGYTF.

The chain carries TRBV6-5 and TRBJ1-1, with D maybe TRBD1 (5 bases). The CDR3 has 11 residues. Trimming shortened V by 5 bases and J by 5 bases, and 6 bases separated the two germline ends. Germline V lookup: CDR1 MNHEY, CDR2 SVGAGI. The CDR3 sequence is CASSQGTEAFF. The DNA for the CDR3 is TGTGCCAGCAGTCAGGGTACTGAAGCTTTCTTT.

J is TRBJ2-2 and V is TRBV6-6; the D gene is possibly TRBD1 (6 bases). CDR3 length: 14 residues. Trimming left V 11 bases short and J 2 bases short, with 15 bases between. Per germline, CDR1 MNHNY and CDR2 SVGAGI (reference sequence). The CDR3 nucleotides are TGTGCCTGTGCGACAGGCCTTAACACCGGGGAGCTGTTTTTT. As protein: CACATGLNTGELFF.

In its sample, this clone was seen a few times. This rearrangement joins TRBV6-1 to TRBJ2-7; 8 bases match TRBD1. J lost 0 bases, V lost 2 bases, and 6 bases had no gene match. The CDR3 totals 16 residues. The germline CDR1 and CDR2 sequences are MNHNS and SASEGT. The CDR3 coding sequence is TGTGCCAGCAGTGAACCCGGGACAGGACCCTCCTACGAGCAGTACTTC. It translates to CASSEPGTGPSYEQYF.